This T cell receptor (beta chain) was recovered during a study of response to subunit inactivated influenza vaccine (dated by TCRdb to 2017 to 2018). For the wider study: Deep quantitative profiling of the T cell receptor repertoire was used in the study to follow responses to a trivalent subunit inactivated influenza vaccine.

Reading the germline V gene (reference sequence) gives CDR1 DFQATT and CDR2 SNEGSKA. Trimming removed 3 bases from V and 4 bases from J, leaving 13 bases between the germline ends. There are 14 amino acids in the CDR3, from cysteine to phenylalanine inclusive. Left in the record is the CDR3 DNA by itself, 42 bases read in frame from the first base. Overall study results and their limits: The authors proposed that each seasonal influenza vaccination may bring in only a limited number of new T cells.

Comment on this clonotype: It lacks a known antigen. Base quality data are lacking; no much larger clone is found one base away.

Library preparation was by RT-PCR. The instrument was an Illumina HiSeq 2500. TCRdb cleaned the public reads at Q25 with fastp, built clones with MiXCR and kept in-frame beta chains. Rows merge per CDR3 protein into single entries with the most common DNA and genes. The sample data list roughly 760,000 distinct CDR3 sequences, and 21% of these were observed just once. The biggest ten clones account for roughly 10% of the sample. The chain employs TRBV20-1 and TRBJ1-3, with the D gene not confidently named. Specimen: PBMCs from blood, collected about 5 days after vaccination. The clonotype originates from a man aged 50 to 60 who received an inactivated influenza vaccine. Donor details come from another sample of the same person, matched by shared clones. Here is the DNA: TGCAGTGCTAGTCTATCTCAGGAGGGAAACACCATATATTTT. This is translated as CSASLSQEGNTIYF.